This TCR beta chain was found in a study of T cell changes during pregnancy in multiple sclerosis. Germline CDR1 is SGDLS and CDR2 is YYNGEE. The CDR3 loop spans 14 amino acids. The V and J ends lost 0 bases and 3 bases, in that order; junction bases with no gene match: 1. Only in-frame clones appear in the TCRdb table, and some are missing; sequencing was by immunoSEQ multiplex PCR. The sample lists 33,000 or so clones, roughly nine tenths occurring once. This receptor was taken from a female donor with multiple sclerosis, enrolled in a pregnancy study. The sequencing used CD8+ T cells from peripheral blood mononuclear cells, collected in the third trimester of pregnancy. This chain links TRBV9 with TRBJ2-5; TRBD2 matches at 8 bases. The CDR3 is CASSVGAGEETQYF. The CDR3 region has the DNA TGTGCCAGCAGCGTAGGAGCGGGAGAAGAGACCCAGTACTTC.